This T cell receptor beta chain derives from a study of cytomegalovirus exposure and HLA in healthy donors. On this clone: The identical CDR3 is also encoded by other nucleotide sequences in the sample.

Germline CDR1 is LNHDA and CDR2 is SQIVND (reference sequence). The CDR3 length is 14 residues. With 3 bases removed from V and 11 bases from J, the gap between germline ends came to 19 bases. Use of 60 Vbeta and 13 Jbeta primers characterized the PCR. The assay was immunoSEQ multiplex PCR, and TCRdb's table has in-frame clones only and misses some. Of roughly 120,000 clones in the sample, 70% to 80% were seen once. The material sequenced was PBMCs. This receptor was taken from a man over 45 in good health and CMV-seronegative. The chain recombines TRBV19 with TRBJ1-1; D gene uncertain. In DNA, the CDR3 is TGTGCCAGTAGTATGGGCGGGTCGGGGAATGAGGCTTTCTTT. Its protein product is CASSMGGSGNEAFF.